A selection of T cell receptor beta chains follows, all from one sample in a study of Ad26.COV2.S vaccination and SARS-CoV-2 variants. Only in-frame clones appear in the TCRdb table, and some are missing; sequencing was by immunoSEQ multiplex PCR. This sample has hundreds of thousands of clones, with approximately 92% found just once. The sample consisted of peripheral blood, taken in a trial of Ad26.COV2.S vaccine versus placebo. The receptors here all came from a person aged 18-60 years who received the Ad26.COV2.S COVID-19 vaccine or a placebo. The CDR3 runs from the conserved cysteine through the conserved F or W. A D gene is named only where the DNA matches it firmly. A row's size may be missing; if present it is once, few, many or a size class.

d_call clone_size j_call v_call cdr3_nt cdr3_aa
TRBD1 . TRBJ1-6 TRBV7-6 TGTGCCAGCAGCTTAGGACCCGGGACAGGACAGTCACCCCTCCACTTT CASSLGPGTGQSPLHF
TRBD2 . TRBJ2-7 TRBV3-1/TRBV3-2 TGTGCCAGCAGCGCGGGACTAGCGGGAGGGTACGAGCAGTACTTC CASSAGLAGGYEQYF
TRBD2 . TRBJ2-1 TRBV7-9 TGTGCCAGCAGCTCGGGAGGGGGGCGCGAGCAGTTCTTC CASSSGGGREQFF
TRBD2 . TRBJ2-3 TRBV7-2 TGTGCCAGCAGCTCCTTTAGCGGGTATACGCAGTATTTT CASSSFSGYTQYF
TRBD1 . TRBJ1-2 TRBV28 TGTGCCAGCACATTACAGGGGCCTCCGAGCATAACTCAGGGCTACACCTTC CASTLQGPPSITQGYTF
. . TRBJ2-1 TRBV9 TGTGCCAGCAGCTCCTCCGTCGGGCCTCCCTACAATGAGCAGTTCTTC CASSSSVGPPYNEQFF
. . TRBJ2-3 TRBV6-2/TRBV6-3 TGTGCCAGCAGCCTTCAACGGGGGATACGAGGTACAGATACGCAGTATTTT CASSLQRGIRGTDTQYF
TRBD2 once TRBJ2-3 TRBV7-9 TGTGCCAGCAGCCCCTTAGCGGGAGCTAGCACAGATACGCAGTATTTT CASSPLAGASTDTQYF
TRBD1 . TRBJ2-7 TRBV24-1 TGTGCCACCAGGGGACAGGAGGGCGAGCAGTACTTC CATRGQEGEQYF
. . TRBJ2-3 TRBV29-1 TGCAGCGTTGAAGGGGGTGAGGAAGGGGACCGACCAAGGGACAGCACAGATACGCAGTATTTT CSVEGGEEGDRPRDSTDTQYF
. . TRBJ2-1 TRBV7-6 TGTGCCAGCAGCTTACTCGATGAGCAGTTCTTC CASSLLDEQFF
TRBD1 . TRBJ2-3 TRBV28 TGTGCCAGCAGTTCACGGACAGGGTACACAGATACGCAGTATTTT CASSSRTGYTDTQYF
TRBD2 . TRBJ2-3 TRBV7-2 TGTGCCAGCAGGGAAGGACTAGCGGGAGCCCTCATCACAGATACGCAGTATTTT CASREGLAGALITDTQYF
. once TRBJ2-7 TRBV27 TGTGCCAGCAGTTCCTTTAAATCCTACGAGCAGTACTTC CASSSFKSYEQYF
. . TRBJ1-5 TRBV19 TGTGCCAGTAGTCTTGGTGCAGCTAAAAATCAGCCCCAGCATTTT CASSLGAAKNQPQHF
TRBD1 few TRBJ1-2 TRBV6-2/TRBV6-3 TGTGCCAGCAGTAGGACAGGGGACTATGGCTACACCTTC CASSRTGDYGYTF
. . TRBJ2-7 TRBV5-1 TGCGCCAGCAGCTTGGGATCTGACAGACCAAACGACTGGTCCTACGAGCAGTACTTC CASSLGSDRPNDWSYEQYF
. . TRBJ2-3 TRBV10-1 TGCGCCAGCAACCGTACGGAACTCAATACGCAGTATTTT CASNRTELNTQYF
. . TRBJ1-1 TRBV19 TGTGCCAGTAGTATCGGCCGGGAGTACACTGAAGCTTTCTTT CASSIGREYTEAFF
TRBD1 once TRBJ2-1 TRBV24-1 TGTGCCACCAGTGACGCCGGGACAGGGGGCAATGAGCAGTTCTTC CATSDAGTGGNEQFF
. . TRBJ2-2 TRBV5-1 TGCGCCAGCAGTCAAACAGGGACCGGGGAGCTGTTTTTT CASSQTGTGELFF
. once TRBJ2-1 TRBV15 TGTGCCACCGGCTCGATGGGCAATGAGCAGTTCTTC CATGSMGNEQFF
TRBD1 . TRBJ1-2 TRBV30 TGTGCCTGGACCCCGGACAGGGATGTTGGCTACACCTTC CAWTPDRDVGYTF
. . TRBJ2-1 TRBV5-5 TGTGCCAGCTACCCGGGCCCCACAGGAGCGTACAATGAGCAGTTCTTC CASYPGPTGAYNEQFF
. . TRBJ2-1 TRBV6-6 TGTGCCAGCAGTTACTACGGCACCACGGACAATGAGCAGTTCTTC CASSYYGTTDNEQFF
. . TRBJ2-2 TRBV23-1 TGCGCCAGCAGTCAAGTGATCACAGGGGAGGGCACCGGGGAGCTGTTTTTT CASSQVITGEGTGELFF
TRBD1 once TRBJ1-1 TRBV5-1 TGCGCCAGCAGCCCACAAGGACAGGCCGTGGCTTTCTTT CASSPQGQAVAFF
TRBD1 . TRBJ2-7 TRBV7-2 TGTGCCAGCAGCTTGGGACAGGGGGGCTACGAGCAGTACTTC CASSLGQGGYEQYF
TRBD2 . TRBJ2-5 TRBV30 TGTGCCTGGAGTCGACTAGCTGTGGAAGAGACCCAGTACTTC CAWSRLAVEETQYF
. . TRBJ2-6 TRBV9 TGTGCCAGCAGCGCCCAGGGTTCTGGGGCCAACGTCCTGACTTTC CASSAQGSGANVLTF
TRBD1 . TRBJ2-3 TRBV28 TGTGCCAGCAGTACAGGGGGCCGCACAGATACGCAGTATTTT CASSTGGRTDTQYF
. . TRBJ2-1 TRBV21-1 TGTGCCAGCAGCAATCGTCAACGGGAGGCGGAGAGTGAGCAGTTCTTC CASSNRQREAESEQFF
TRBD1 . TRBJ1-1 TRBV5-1 TGCGCCAGCAGGGGGCAGGGGGCTAAGAACACTGAAGCTTTCTTT CASRGQGAKNTEAFF
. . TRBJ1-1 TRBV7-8 TGTGCCAGCAGCTTAGGGACATTGAACACTGAAGCTTTCTTT CASSLGTLNTEAFF
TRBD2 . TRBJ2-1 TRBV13 TGTGCCAGCAGCGGGACAGGCTCCGGACTAGCGGGCACGTTCTTC CASSGTGSGLAGTFF
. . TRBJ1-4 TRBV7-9 TGTGCCAGCAGCTCCCCCGGGGCCCGGCGAGAAAAACTGTTTTTT CASSSPGARREKLFF
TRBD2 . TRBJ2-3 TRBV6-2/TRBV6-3 TGTGCCAGCAGTTACGAGACCGGGACTAGCGGGAGCGGGGGCACAGATACGCAGTATTTT CASSYETGTSGSGGTDTQYF
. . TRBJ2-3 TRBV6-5 TGTGCCAGCAGGCGCACAGATACGCAGTATTTT CASRRTDTQYF
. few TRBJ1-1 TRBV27 TGTGCCAGCAGTTTATGGGGTGGGGGTGGCGAGAACACTGAAGCTTTCTTT CASSLWGGGGENTEAFF
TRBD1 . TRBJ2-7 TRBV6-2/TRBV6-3 TGTGCCAGCAGTTACTCGTGGCAGGGGGTCCGGGAGCAGTACTTC CASSYSWQGVREQYF
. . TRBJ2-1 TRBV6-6 TGTGCCAGCAGTTACCGAGAGGATGAGCAGTTCTTC CASSYREDEQFF
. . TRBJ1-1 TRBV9 TGTGCCAGCAGCGTAGGAAGGGGACAGAACACTGAAGCTTTCTTT CASSVGRGQNTEAFF
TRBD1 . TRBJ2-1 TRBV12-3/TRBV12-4 TGTGCCAGCAGTCACGACAGGGGGGAGCAGTTCTTC CASSHDRGEQFF
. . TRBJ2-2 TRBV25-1 TGTGCCAGCACATCATCAGTCACAGCGAGCAGCACCGGGGAGCTGTTTTTT CASTSSVTASSTGELFF
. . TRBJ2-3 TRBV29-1 TGCAGCGTTGAGGGCATCACAGATACGCAGTATTTT CSVEGITDTQYF
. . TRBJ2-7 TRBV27 TGTGCCAGCAGACTACTGGGTAGCTCCTACGAGCAGTACTTC CASRLLGSSYEQYF
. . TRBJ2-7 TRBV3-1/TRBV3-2 TGTGCCAGCAGCCCCCGGGCCCAGGGGGGAAACGAGCAGTACTTC CASSPRAQGGNEQYF
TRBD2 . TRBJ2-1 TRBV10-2 TGCGCCAGCAGTGGCCCGTCGTTTGCGGGAGGAAAGAATGAGCAGTTCTTC CASSGPSFAGGKNEQFF
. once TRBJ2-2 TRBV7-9 TGTGCCGCCGGACAGAACACCGGGGAGCTGTTTTTT CAAGQNTGELFF
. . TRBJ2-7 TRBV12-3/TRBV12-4 TGTGCCAGCAGTTGGACCTCCTACGAGCAGTACTTC CASSWTSYEQYF
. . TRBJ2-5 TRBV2 TGTGCCAGCAGTGAAGGACTTTTAGAGACCCAGTACTTC CASSEGLLETQYF
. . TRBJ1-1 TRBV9 TGTGCCAGCAAGACTTCACCCACAGGGAGTAACACTGAAGCTTTCTTT CASKTSPTGSNTEAFF
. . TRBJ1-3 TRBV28 TGTGCCAGCAGTTTTGGGGGGGCCTCCTCTGGAAACACCATATATTTT CASSFGGASSGNTIYF
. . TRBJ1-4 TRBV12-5 TGTGCTAGTGGTCCCGGGACGGAGGGTTCTTTACTGTTTTTT CASGPGTEGSLLFF